This T cell receptor beta chain was sequenced in a study of cytomegalovirus exposure and HLA in healthy donors (TCRdb year 2017). About the full investigation: According to an earlier analysis of a few hundred of the donors, about 179 million T cells yielded some 120 million unique TCR beta sequences and less than 300 Gb of sequence data. Approximately 300 gigabases of sequencing data and around 90 million unique TCR sequences made up an early release that covered roughly 670 HLA-typed donors. Of the approximately 400 genotyped donors, 65% to 90% were placed in the genetic ancestry cluster associated with self-reported Caucasian donors. The aim of the study was to test whether cataloging public T cell receptors could identify signatures of past pathogen exposure. The study used immunosequencing to profile the T cell repertoires of approximately 690 subjects and linked those repertoires to cytomegalovirus serostatus. A separate validation cohort of roughly 130 different subjects was used in addition to the roughly 720-subject first cohort. To predict cytomegalovirus infection status, the study brought together high-throughput TCR immunosequencing, statistical association of individual TCRs with disease status, and machine learning. A later analysis re-analyzed previously published TCR beta repertoires from 650 to 800 donors and added high-resolution HLA genotyping to study TCR occurrence patterns. Rather than drawing on any new phenotypic data, the later analysis identified candidate immune exposures from TCR beta sequences and the way those sequences occurred across donors. In an earlier analysis of a few hundred of the donors, high-throughput TCR beta sequencing was used to judge whether each TCR beta V gene segment behaved as functional or pseudogenic. Donor age, sex, ethnicity and CMV serostatus were compiled alongside the repertoire data. A later genetic analysis used genome-wide SNP genotypes for about three fifths of the 666 donors, treating that subset as a discovery cohort. Every repertoire in the discovery cohort had been generated on one and the same sequencing platform. Both class I and class II loci were covered by HLA typing, at four-digit resolution. Typing coverage varied by locus: roughly 620-630 donors for A, B, C, DRB1 and DQB1; 522 for DQA1; 606 for DPA1; fewer than 480 for DPB1. A handful of DR-DQ haplotypes were handled as single units for association and clustering because linkage in the cohort was strong. Across about 380 genotyped donors of the cohort, an average of approximately 240,000 unique TCR beta nucleotide sequences per donor were sequenced, and around 20% of those sequences were non-productive.

What the work shows at the level of the full study, not this receptor alone: Some IMGT-functional V segments, including TRBV6-2 and TRBV6-3, could not be told apart with the 87-base-pair reads, so those segments were excluded. Specific HLA alleles were associated with over 15,000 TCR beta sequences at a false discovery rate of 0.05 in a later analysis. According to a later analysis, TCR association rates differed among HLA loci, with DRB1 alleles showing the most associated TCRs and HLA-C alleles showing the fewest. Immune exposure information for the cohort was limited to CMV serostatus. A total of fewer than 200 TCR beta chains were listed by the study as associated with cytomegalovirus. A later analysis found that HLA-associated TCR beta chains were more clonally expanded and had lower generation probabilities than equally common non-associated chains. Linkage disequilibrium might explain the correlated functional status among segregating V segments, but an unknown experimental factor could not be ruled out. The presence/absence analyses assumed that sequencing depth was roughly uniform across donors, and that assumption may not be true. Three of the identified cytomegalovirus-associated TCR beta chains were confirmed in vitro to be specific for cytomegalovirus antigens. Across donors, most TCR sequences were observed very rarely, whereas some public TCRs were present in many individuals. Compared with the roughly 720-donor mean, donors in an Asian-associated ancestry cluster had fewer N-insertions in productive TCRs, according to a later genetic analysis. Over 15 rarely observed V segments, including chromosome 9 orphons, were excluded from the earlier analysis of a few hundred of the donors because counts were too low. The classifier was reported to diagnose cytomegalovirus status with high specificity and sensitivity in both the original cohort and the validation cohort. When HLA alleles, especially DR and DQ, strongly co-occurred, attributing TCR associations to individual alleles was difficult. In a later analysis, most CMV-associated TCR beta chains were found to appear HLA-restricted, with HLA associations seemingly driven largely by CMV exposure. HLA typing was unavailable for some donors at each locus, so association tests used only the typed subset. A cluster of highly shared sequence variants was judged likely to be a technical artifact of the sequencing pipeline. In an earlier analysis of about 540 of the donors, most TCR beta V segments were observed in productive rearrangements about 90% or about 30% of the time, broadly matching IMGT annotations. The authors suggested that the approach could potentially be extended to other disease states and immunological phenotypes. A further reported finding was that TCR beta sequences accurately predicted the HLA-A and HLA-B alleles for most subjects in the first cohort. In a later analysis, several top co-occurrence clusters were reported to appear linked to parvovirus B19, influenza, CMV and Epstein-Barr virus. A later genetic analysis associated a missense DCLRE1C variant with V-gene and J-gene trimming of TCR beta chains, and an independent cohort replicated the association. This cohort had only TCR beta chains sequenced, and the lack of alpha or paired-chain data limited which features could be detected.

The cohort was made up of 650 to 700 healthy bone marrow donors. Cohort members were all nominally healthy when sampled, although unrecorded immune exposures were likely present. CMV serostatus was recorded as positive for 250 to 300 and negative for about half of the 666 cohort members, whereas no CMV serostatus was recorded for the donor in question. Each donor provided a peripheral blood sample, and peripheral blood mononuclear cells were used for TCR beta sequencing. Genomic DNA extraction from the blood cell samples was performed with the Qiagen DNeasy Blood Extraction Kit. Libraries were made using the immunoSEQ multiplex PCR assay. For the multiplex PCR, a mixture combining 60 forward primers for TCR Vbeta segments and 13 reverse primers for TCR Jbeta segments was used. The CDR3 region of rearranged TCR beta genes was amplified from genomic DNA by a multiplex PCR assay. On the Illumina HiSeq System, the amplified TCR beta libraries were sequenced as 87-base-pair reads. From the authors' description of their analysis: In a later analysis, tens of millions of unique TCR beta chains were counted across the 500 to 700 repertoires, and roughly 11 million of these chains were shared by at least two donors. A nearest-neighbor algorithm error-corrected the raw reads and collapsed the reads into unique sequences, merging closely related sequences to remove PCR and sequencing errors. Alignment of CDR3 sequences to IMGT reference sequences was used to assign V, D and J gene segments. For a sequence to be retained, a match of at least six nucleotides to both a V gene segment and a J gene segment was required. A rearrangement counted as productive if the CDR3 had no stop codons and remained in frame with V and J, and every other rearrangement counted as non-productive. Following IMGT convention, CDR3 was defined as the stretch from the second conserved V-encoded cysteine up to the conserved J-encoded phenylalanine. Sequences without an unambiguous match to a single V gene segment were excluded from the earlier analysis of about 640 of the donors. In an earlier analysis of several hundred of the donors, V segments were called functional above 56.7% productive rearrangements and were called segregating when the between-donor standard deviation exceeded 5%. A statistical classification framework was built for diagnosing cytomegalovirus status from the catalog of TCR beta chain sequences. V and J gene assignment, in a later analysis, came from comparing TCR nucleotide sequences with IMGT/GENE-DB human TR gene sequences. The TCRdist pipeline was used in a later analysis to assign CDR3 sequences and most-parsimonious VDJ recombination scenarios. In a later analysis, each TCR beta chain was defined by its CDR3 amino acid sequence together with its V-gene family, and reads lacking a unique V-gene family were excluded. A later analysis removed nearly 600 highly shared, low-generation-probability nucleotide sequences to deal with suspected cross-contamination and a sequencing artifact. For each public chain, a later analysis derived a clonal expansion index from normalized ranks of inferred template counts within each repertoire. A later analysis computed generation probabilities with a VDJ recombination model fitted to out-of-frame rearrangements, and checked the results against IGoR. A later analysis scored TCR-TCR, TCR-HLA and TCR-CMV co-occurrence with hypergeometric tests, applying a repertoire-size bias correction to TCR pairs. To estimate false discovery rates, a later analysis permuted the HLA or CMV assignments 20 times. In a later analysis, co-occurring TCRs were grouped with DBSCAN, and TCRdist sequence similarity was added when clustering was performed within HLA-allele-positive subsets. Repertoires with fewer than 30,000 or more than 120,000 public chains, plus five repertoires with anomalous nucleotide sharing, were excluded from co-occurrence clustering. TCRdb limited this immuneACCESS table to in-frame rearrangements with V and J called. A share of clones is missing; checked studies link under half to unresolved V genes, and the rest is unexplained. The DNA was the basis for D and trimming; V, J and clone size are from that table. In all, the sample holds fewer than 180,000 clones, and around 75% of those were seen once. Clones ranked in the top ten supply approximately 3.7% of the sample.

This clone showed up just once. Its antigen specificity is not known. An end of the junction differs from the germline gene, which may be a read error. The CDR3 has 13 amino acids, counting the end cysteine and phenylalanine. The DNA shown is the 39-base CDR3, in frame from base 1. Per the germline V gene, ENHRY is the CDR1 and SYGVKD is the CDR2. The rearrangement combines TRBV10-3 with TRBJ2-5, with TRBD1 matching 8 junction bases. The source material was PBMCs. This receptor was taken from a human donor in good health. In nucleotides, the sequence is TGTACCATCAGTAGGGACAGGCAAGAGACCCAGTACTTC. It specifies CTISRDRQETQYF.